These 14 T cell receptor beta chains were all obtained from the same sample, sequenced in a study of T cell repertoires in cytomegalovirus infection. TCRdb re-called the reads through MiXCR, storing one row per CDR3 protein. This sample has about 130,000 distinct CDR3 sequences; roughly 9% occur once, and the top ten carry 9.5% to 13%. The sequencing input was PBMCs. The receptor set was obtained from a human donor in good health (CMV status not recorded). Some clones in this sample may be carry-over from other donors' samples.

CDR3 region: CATGGLAGVQETQYF. CDR3 nucleotides: TGTGCCACCGGGGGACTAGCGGGGGTCCAAGAGACCCAGTACTTC. The chain joins TRBV15 to TRBJ2-5; 14 bases align to TRBD2. Looked up from germline, CDR1 is LNHNV and CDR2 is YYDKDF (reference sequence). The CDR3 totals 15 residues. J gave up 1 base and V 8 bases, and 3 bases lay outside the gene matches.

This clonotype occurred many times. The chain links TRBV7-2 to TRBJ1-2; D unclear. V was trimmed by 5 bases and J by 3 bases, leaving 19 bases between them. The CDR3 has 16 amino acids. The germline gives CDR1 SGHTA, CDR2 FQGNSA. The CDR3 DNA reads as TGTGCCAGCAGCAACGCAGTTGGGCAGAACCACTATGGCTACACCTTC. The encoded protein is CASSNAVGQNHYGYTF.

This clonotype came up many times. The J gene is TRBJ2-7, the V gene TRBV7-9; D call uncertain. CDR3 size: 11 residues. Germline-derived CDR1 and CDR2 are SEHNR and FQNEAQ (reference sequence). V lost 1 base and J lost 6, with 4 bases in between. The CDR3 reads CASSLVREQYF. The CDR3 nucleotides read TGTGCCAGCAGCTTAGTCCGCGAGCAGTACTTC.

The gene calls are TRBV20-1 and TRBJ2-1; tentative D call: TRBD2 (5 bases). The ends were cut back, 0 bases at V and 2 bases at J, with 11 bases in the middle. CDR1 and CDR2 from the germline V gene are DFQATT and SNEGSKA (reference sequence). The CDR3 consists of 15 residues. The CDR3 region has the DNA TGCAGTGCTAGAGATTGGAGGAGCACCTACAATGAGCAGTTCTTC. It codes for CSARDWRSTYNEQFF.

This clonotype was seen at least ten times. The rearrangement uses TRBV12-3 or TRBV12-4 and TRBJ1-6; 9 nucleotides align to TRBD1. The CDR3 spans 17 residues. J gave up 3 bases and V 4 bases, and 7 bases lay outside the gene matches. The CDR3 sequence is CASSSPGQGFYNSPLHF. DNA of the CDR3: TGTGCCAGCAGTTCACCGGGACAGGGCTTCTATAATTCACCCCTCCACTTT.

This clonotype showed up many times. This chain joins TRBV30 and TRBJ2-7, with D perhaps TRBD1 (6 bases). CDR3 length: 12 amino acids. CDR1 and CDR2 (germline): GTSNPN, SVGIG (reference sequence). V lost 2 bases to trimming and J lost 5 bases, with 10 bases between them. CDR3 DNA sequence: TGTGCCTGGAGTTTCACAGGGAACGAGCAGTACTTC. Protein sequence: CAWSFTGNEQYF.

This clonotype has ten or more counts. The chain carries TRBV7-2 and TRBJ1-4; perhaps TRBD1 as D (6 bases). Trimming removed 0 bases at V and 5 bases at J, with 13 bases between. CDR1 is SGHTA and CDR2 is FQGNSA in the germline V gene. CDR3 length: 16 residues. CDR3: CASSLAPGGGNEKLFF. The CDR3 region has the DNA TGTGCCAGCAGCTTAGCACCGGGGGGGGGCAATGAAAAACTGTTTTTT. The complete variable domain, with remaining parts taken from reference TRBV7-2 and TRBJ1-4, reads GAGVSQSPSNKVTEKGKDVELRCDPISGHTALYWYRQSLGQGLEFLIYFQGNSAPDKSGLPSDRFSAERTGGSVSTLTIQRTQQEDSAVYLCASSLAPGGGNEKLFFGSGTQLSVL.

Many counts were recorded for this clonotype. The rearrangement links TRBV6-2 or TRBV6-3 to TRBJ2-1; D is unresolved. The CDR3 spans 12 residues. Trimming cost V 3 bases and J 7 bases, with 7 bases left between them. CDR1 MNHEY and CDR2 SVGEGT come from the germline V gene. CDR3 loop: CASSYSQNEQFF. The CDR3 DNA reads TGTGCCAGCAGTTATAGCCAGAATGAGCAGTTCTTC.

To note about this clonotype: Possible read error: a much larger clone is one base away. CDR3 loop: CASTQGGGPTYEQYF. CDR3 nucleotides: TGTGCCAGCACTCAAGGCGGGGGCCCAACCTACGAGCAGTACTTC. V is TRBV12-3 or TRBV12-4 and J is TRBJ2-7; tentative D call: TRBD2 (7 bases). CDR3 length: 15 residues. The V gene lost 7 bases and the J gene lost 2 bases, with 18 bases spanning the gap.

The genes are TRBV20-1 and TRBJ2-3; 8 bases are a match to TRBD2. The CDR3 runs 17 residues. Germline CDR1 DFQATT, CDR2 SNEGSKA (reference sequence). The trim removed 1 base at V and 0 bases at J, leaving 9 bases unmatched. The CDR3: CSARAVSGAGSTDTQYF. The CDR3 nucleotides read TGCAGTGCTAGAGCGGTTAGCGGGGCCGGCAGCACAGATACGCAGTATTTT.

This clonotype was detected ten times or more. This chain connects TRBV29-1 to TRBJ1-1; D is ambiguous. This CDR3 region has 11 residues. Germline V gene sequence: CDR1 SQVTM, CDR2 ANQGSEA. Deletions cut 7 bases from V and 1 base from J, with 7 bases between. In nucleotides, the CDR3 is TGCAGCGGGGTGGGGAACACTGAAGCTTTCTTT. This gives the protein CSGVGNTEAFF. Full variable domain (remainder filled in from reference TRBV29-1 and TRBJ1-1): SAVISQKPSRDICQRGTSLTIQCQVDSQVTMMFWYRQQPGQSLTLIATANQGSEATYESGFVIDKFPISRPNLTFSTLTVSNMSPEDSSIYLCSGVGNTEAFFGQGTRLTVV.

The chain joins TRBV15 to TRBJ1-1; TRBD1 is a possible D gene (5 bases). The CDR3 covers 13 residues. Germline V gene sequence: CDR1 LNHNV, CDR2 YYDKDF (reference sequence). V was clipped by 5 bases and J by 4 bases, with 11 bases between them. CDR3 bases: TGTGCCACCAGCCTTGACAGATTCACTGAAGCTTTCTTT. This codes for CATSLDRFTEAFF.

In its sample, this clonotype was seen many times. The CDR3 spells CASSARQLPNTEAFF. The CDR3 DNA sequence: TGTGCCAGCAGCGCCCGACAGTTACCGAACACTGAAGCTTTCTTT. J is TRBJ1-1 and V is TRBV7-2, with D perhaps TRBD1 (5 bases). V was trimmed by 5 bases and J by 1 base, leaving 14 bases between them. Germline V CDR1 and CDR2: SGHTA, FQGNSA. The CDR3 is made up of 15 amino acids.

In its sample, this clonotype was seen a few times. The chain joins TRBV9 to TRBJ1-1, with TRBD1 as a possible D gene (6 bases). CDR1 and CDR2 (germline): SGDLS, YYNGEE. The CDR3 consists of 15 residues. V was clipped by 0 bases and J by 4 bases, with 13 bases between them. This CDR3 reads CASSVGGQGTTEAFF. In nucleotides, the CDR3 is TGTGCCAGCAGCGTAGGGGGGCAGGGGACCACTGAAGCTTTCTTT. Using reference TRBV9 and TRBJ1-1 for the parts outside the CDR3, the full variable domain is DSGVTQTPKHLITATGQRVTLRCSPRSGDLSVYWYQQSLDQGLQFLIQYYNGEERAKGNILERFSAQQFPDLHSELNLSSLELGDSALYFCASSVGGQGTTEAFFGQGTRLTVV.